The clone carrying this T cell receptor (beta chain) was observed many times. The sample originates from a study of T cells in Graves' hyperthyroidism and ophthalmopathy. Study-wide context: At initial diagnosis, before any treatment had begun, peripheral blood was obtained.

RNA transcripts provided the source from which TCR beta CDR3 regions were amplified. HTBI primers were the set used in a first-round RT-PCR of the TCR CDR3. TCRdb ran MiXCR on the multiplex PCR reads and lists one entry per CDR3 protein. The data hold 450,000 to 650,000 distinct CDR3 sequences, with 11% to 15% observed a single time. Ophthalmopathy patients showed a Clinical Activity Score of at least 3, NOSPECS grade of at least 4 and duration under 3 months. V shed 2 bases, J shed 7 bases, and the junction held 5 bases outside the gene matches. The CDR3 sequence is 14 residues long. Germline V gene sequence: CDR1 LGHDT, CDR2 YNNKEL (reference sequence).

The material sequenced was blood. The sequence was collected from a woman under 30 with Graves' ophthalmopathy. V and J are TRBV3-1 and TRBJ1-2; 9 bases line up with TRBD1. CDR3 in amino acids: CASSQWTGASGYTF. The CDR3 DNA sequence: TGTGCCAGCAGCCAATGGACAGGGGCGTCTGGCTACACCTTC.